This TCR beta chain was captured by sequencing in a study of shared clonotypes between healthy human individuals. Broader study findings: Sharing across four donors was seen in about 5% of naive CD4 clonotypes. There were few donors, and this limited the genetic and exposure-history diversity represented.

Regarding this clone: What it binds is unknown.

This table comes from immunoSEQ multiplex PCR, and its TCRdb copy is limited to in-frame clones, with some not included. The sample consists of 2 million to 2.5 million clones, approximately 95% of them appearing once. Germline assignment: CDR1 LGHNA and CDR2 YNFKEQ. V was trimmed by 4 bases and J by 8 bases, leaving 14 bases between them. The CDR3 covers 14 residues. Sequenced sample: naive CD4+ T cells from PBMCs. The subset is: CD45RA+ positively selected. The chain employs TRBV4-2 and TRBJ1-4; D remains ambiguous. The TCR was taken from a man between 18 and 29 years old in good health. Some clones in this sample may be carry-over from other donors' samples. The CDR3 sequence: CASSPQQLGEKLFF. CDR3 coding DNA: TGTGCCAGCAGCCCACAACAACTAGGAGAAAAACTGTTTTTT.